The 6 T cell receptor beta chains given below trace back to one sample, sequenced in a study of T cells after yellow fever vaccination. One entry per CDR3 protein, called by TCRdb with MiXCR from the 5' RACE reads. The sample lists under 150,000 distinct CDR3 sequences; nearly 15% were seen once. The sequencing used CD8+ T cells sorted from PBMCs, collected 5 days after the yellow fever booster vaccination. The source is a man younger than 35 who received the YFV17D yellow fever vaccine.

There are many counts of this clonotype. The chain carries TRBV3-1 and TRBJ2-5; D might be TRBD1 (6 bases). Germline-derived CDR1 and CDR2 are LGHDT and YNNKEL (reference sequence). CDR3 size: 11 residues. V lost 4 bases and J 12 bases, leaving 12 bases between the germline ends. The CDR3 sequence: CASSLGTNEYF. CDR3 nucleotide sequence: TGTGCCAGCAGCCTCGGGACAAACGAGTACTTC.

The rearrangement joins TRBV4-1 to TRBJ2-2; a possible D gene is TRBD2 (5 bases). Looked up from germline, CDR1 is MGHRA and CDR2 is YSYEKL. Trimming stripped 0 bases from V and 5 bases from J, with 10 bases between. The CDR3 is 15 residues long. The CDR3, as DNA: TGCGCCAGCAGCCAAGATCAGGCGGGTACCGGGGAGCTGTTTTTT. It specifies CASSQDQAGTGELFF.

This clonotype was seen more than once but under ten times. The chain's CDR3 is CASSLENSDTQYF. In nucleotides, the CDR3 is TGCGCCAGCAGCTTGGAGAATTCAGATACGCAGTATTTT. V usage is TRBV5-1 and J usage is TRBJ2-3, with D hard to call. Trimming shortened V by 0 bases and J by 4 bases, and 6 bases separated the two germline ends. This CDR3 spans 13 amino acids. The germline V gene has CDR1 SGHRS and CDR2 YFSETQ.

This chain uses TRBV28 with TRBJ2-7; D is possibly TRBD1 (5 bases). The CDR3 is made up of 13 amino acids. Per the germline V gene, CDR1 is MDHEN and CDR2 is SYDVKM. The V end lost 3 bases, the J end lost 2 bases, and 8 bases lay between the germline ends. In DNA, the CDR3 is TGTGCCAGCAGTTTTACAGGAACCTACGAGCAGTACTTC. Encoded protein: CASSFTGTYEQYF.

The V call is TRBV7-9, the J call TRBJ2-5; TRBD2 might be the D (6 bases). Looked up from germline, CDR1 is SEHNR and CDR2 is FQNEAQ (reference sequence). The V end was cut by 0 bases, the J end by 9 bases, with 8 bases between. The CDR3 length is 12 residues. The CDR3 protein is CASSLAKRAQYF. CDR3 sequence (DNA): TGTGCCAGCAGCTTAGCGAAGCGGGCCCAGTACTTC.

This rearrangement joins TRBV19 to TRBJ2-3; 9 bases align to TRBD2. CDR1 and CDR2 from the germline V gene are LNHDA and SQIVND (reference sequence). Losses at the gene ends were 3 bases for V and 2 bases for J; bases not matched to a gene: 6. The CDR3 runs to 16 residues. The CDR3 protein is CASSISGGTLTDTQYF. The CDR3 DNA sequence: TGTGCCAGTAGTATCAGCGGGGGGACTCTCACAGATACGCAGTATTTT.